Listed here are 17 T cell receptor beta chains from one sample, sequenced in a study of blood T cell repertoires in COVID-19. Assay used: immunoSEQ multiplex PCR; TCRdb lists only in-frame clones, some missing. The repertoire includes over 250,000 clones, about 85% of them detected once, and more than 10% sits in the top ten. The sample consisted of peripheral blood. These receptors all stem from a human donor in a cohort sampled during active COVID-19.

The chain uses TRBV6-6 and TRBJ1-1, with D uncertain. This CDR3 comprises 13 residues. With 6 bases removed from V and 1 base from J, the gap between germline ends came to 9 bases. Germline loops: CDR1 MNHNY, CDR2 SVGAGI (reference sequence). The chain's CDR3 is CASRPTQNTEAFF. As DNA, the CDR3 is TGTGCCAGCAGACCGACTCAGAACACTGAAGCTTTCTTT.

This rearrangement joins TRBV25-1 to TRBJ2-7, with 7 bases aligning to TRBD2. V was pared by 1 base and J by 2 bases, with 2 bases of the junction left unmatched. This CDR3 region has 14 residues. Germline loops: CDR1 MGHDK, CDR2 SYGVNS. CDR3 sequence reads: CASSESSGAYEQYF. The CDR3 DNA follows: TGTGCCAGCAGTGAATCCAGCGGGGCCTACGAGCAGTACTTC.

The chain is built from TRBV5-1 and TRBJ2-7; 10 bases match TRBD2. This CDR3 is 14 amino acids long. J lost 5 bases, V lost 3 bases, and 5 bases had no gene match. Germline V CDR1 and CDR2: SGHRS, YFSETQ. Here the CDR3 reads CASSSSGSLNEQYF. The DNA of the CDR3 is TGCGCCAGCAGCTCTAGCGGGAGTCTCAACGAGCAGTACTTC.

The rearrangement uses TRBV7-9 and TRBJ1-5, with 10 bases lining up with TRBD1. Germline loops: CDR1 SEHNR, CDR2 FQNEAQ (reference sequence). V shed 6 bases, J shed 4 bases, and the junction held 6 bases outside the gene matches. This CDR3 contains 15 residues. The CDR3 reads CASRAGTGENQPQHF. The DNA for the CDR3 is TGTGCCAGCAGAGCCGGGACAGGGGAAAATCAGCCCCAGCATTTT.

The chain uses TRBV11-2 and TRBJ1-1; D not resolved. The ends were cut back, 4 bases at V and 1 base at J, with 13 bases in the middle. Germline CDR1 reads SGHAT; CDR2 reads FQNNGV. The CDR3 length is 15 residues. The DNA for the CDR3 is TGTGCCAGCAGCTCGGTCATAATCTCGAACACTGAAGCTTTCTTT. Translated, it gives CASSSVIISNTEAFF.

As regards this clone: The sample contains more than one DNA sequence encoding this CDR3. This chain connects TRBV9 to TRBJ1-1; D remains unclear. Germline assignment: CDR1 SGDLS and CDR2 YYNGEE. The CDR3 spans 14 residues. V gave up 0 bases and J gave up 1 base, with 7 bases separating them. Here the CDR3 DNA reads TGTGCCAGCAGCGTAGTTTCAGGGAACACTGAAGCTTTCTTT. Its translation: CASSVVSGNTEAFF.

This chain connects TRBV4-2 to TRBJ2-4, with TRBD2 matching 9 bases. The germline CDR1 and CDR2 sequences are LGHNA and YNFKEQ. V shed 0 bases, J shed 4 bases, and the junction held 19 bases outside the gene matches. CDR3 length equals 21 residues. The CDR3 region is CASSQDSVSRLGTSGKNIQYF. The CDR3 coding sequence is TGTGCCAGCAGCCAAGATTCTGTAAGTCGTTTAGGCACTAGCGGGAAAAACATTCAGTACTTC.

This rearrangement joins TRBV5-1 to TRBJ2-3; 7 bases line up with TRBD1. J lost 2 bases, V lost 5 bases, and 8 bases had no gene match. The CDR3 totals 15 residues. CDR1 and CDR2 (germline): SGHRS, YFSETQ. The CDR3 nucleotides read TGCGCCAGCAGTTCGACAGGGATCTACACAGATACGCAGTATTTT. This codes for CASSSTGIYTDTQYF. The full variable domain, with the rest looked up from reference TRBV5-1 and TRBJ2-3, is KAGVTQTPRYLIKTRGQQVTLSCSPISGHRSVSWYQQTPGQGLQFLFEYFSETQRNKGNFPGRFSGRQFSNSRSEMNVSTLELGDSALYLCASSSTGIYTDTQYFGPGTRLTVL.

V usage is TRBV29-1 and J usage is TRBJ2-6; 8 bases fit TRBD1. After removal of 6 bases from V and 0 bases from J, the junction contained 4 bases not matched to a gene. The CDR3 spans 15 residues. Looked up from germline, CDR1 is SQVTM and CDR2 is ANQGSEA. The CDR3 is CSVGTGDSGANVLTF. Written as DNA, the CDR3 is TGCAGCGTGGGGACAGGAGACTCTGGGGCCAACGTCCTGACTTTC.

The V gene is TRBV4-1, the J gene TRBJ1-5; possible D gene TRBD1, 5 bases. Germline CDR1 is MGHRA and CDR2 is YSYEKL. The CDR3 sequence is 16 residues long. Trimming removed 1 base from V and 2 bases from J, with 12 bases in between. The CDR3 loop reads CASSQGGTGGNQPQHF. CDR3 bases: TGCGCCAGCAGCCAAGGAGGGACTGGAGGCAATCAGCCCCAGCATTTT.

The chain recombines TRBV7-8 with TRBJ2-5, with 11 bases that match TRBD2. The V gene end was trimmed by 3 bases and the J gene end by 3 bases; junction bases not matched to a gene: 6. The CDR3 covers 16 residues. The germline CDR1 and CDR2 sequences are SGHVS and FQNEAQ. The CDR3 DNA is TGTGCCAGCAGCTTGTGGCCTAGCGGGAGGAAAGAGACCCAGTACTTC. Translating gives CASSLWPSGRKETQYF. Combining the CDR3 with reference TRBV7-8 and TRBJ2-5 gives the whole variable domain GAGVSQSPRYKVAKRGQDVALRCDPISGHVSLFWYQQALGQGPEFLTYFQNEAQLDKSGLPSDRFFAERPEGSVSTLKIQRTQQEDSAVYLCASSLWPSGRKETQYFGPGTRLLVL.

This sequence joins TRBV28 and TRBJ2-5, with 10 bases aligning to TRBD2. Per the germline V gene, CDR1 is MDHEN and CDR2 is SYDVKM. Losses at the gene ends were 9 bases for V and 7 bases for J; bases not matched to a gene: 11. The CDR3 runs to 14 residues. In DNA, the CDR3 is TGTGCCAGTTTCGCCGGGACTAGCGTTATGACCCAGTACTTC. It encodes CASFAGTSVMTQYF.

The chain combines TRBV29-1 with TRBJ2-7; maybe TRBD1 (5 bases). V was clipped by 3 bases and J by 0 bases, with 9 bases between them. CDR1 is SQVTM and CDR2 is ANQGSEA in the germline V gene. This CDR3 spans 13 amino acids. The CDR3 protein is CSVEQGISYEQYF. CDR3 coding DNA: TGCAGCGTTGAGCAGGGAATCTCCTACGAGCAGTACTTC.

There are a few counts of this clone. CDR3 sequence (DNA): TGCGCCAGCAGTTCTCTTCTAGCGGGAGGAAGGCCCGGGGAGCTGTTTTTT. Protein: CASSSLLAGGRPGELFF. The chain employs TRBV5-1 and TRBJ2-2; 11 positions match TRBD2. The CDR3 totals 17 residues. The germline V gene has CDR1 SGHRS and CDR2 YFSETQ. Trimming cost V 5 bases and J 6 bases; bases outside gene matches: 12.

V gene TRBV5-1 combines with J gene TRBJ1-1, with 7 positions matching TRBD1. The CDR3 is 15 amino acids. V was clipped by 0 bases and J by 5 bases; unmatched bases: 7. CDR1 is SGHRS, CDR2 YFSETQ, per germline. CDR3 in DNA: TGCGCCAGCAGCTTGGGGGACAGCCGTTGGACTGAAGCTTTCTTT. Its protein product is CASSLGDSRWTEAFF. The whole variable domain, remainder taken from reference TRBV5-1 and TRBJ1-1, is KAGVTQTPRYLIKTRGQQVTLSCSPISGHRSVSWYQQTPGQGLQFLFEYFSETQRNKGNFPGRFSGRQFSNSRSEMNVSTLELGDSALYLCASSLGDSRWTEAFFGQGTRLTVV.

This rearrangement joins TRBV28 to TRBJ2-1; TRBD2 matches 11 bases. The V gene's germline CDR1 is MDHEN and CDR2 SYDVKM. The CDR3 sequence is 17 residues long. V shed 10 bases and J 9 bases; nucleotides not matched to a gene: 20. This CDR3 is CAIGSSLAGEIQGEQFF. CDR3 nucleotides: TGTGCCATCGGGAGTTCACTAGCGGGAGAGATACAGGGTGAGCAGTTCTTC.

This sequence joins TRBV4-1 and TRBJ2-3; D perhaps matches TRBD2 (6 bases). CDR3 length: 15 amino acids. V was clipped by 4 bases and J by 3 bases, with 14 bases between them. Germline loops: CDR1 MGHRA, CDR2 YSYEKL. The DNA for the CDR3 is TGCGCCAGCAGCCGAGAGACTAGAACTACAGATACGCAGTATTTT. As protein: CASSRETRTTDTQYF.